What follows describes a single TCR beta chain. Its specificity is unknown. CDR3 length equals 15 residues. Germline V CDR1 and CDR2: LNHNV, YYDKDF (reference sequence). Trimming removed 0 bases from V and 3 bases from J, with 9 bases in between. The data derive from a study of cytomegalovirus exposure and HLA in healthy donors. Study outcomes and limitations: There were 150 to 200 TCR beta chains listed as cytomegalovirus-associated.

Profiling relied on immunoSEQ multiplex PCR, and the TCRdb table lists in-frame clones only, not all of them. The data contain tens of thousands of clones, about 87% of them singletons. This chain connects TRBV15 to TRBJ1-5; D remains ambiguous. Sequencing was done on a sample of PBMCs. The clonotype originates from a woman aged 18 to 35 in good health and CMV-seropositive. The chain's CDR3 is CATSRDGGVNQPQHF. The CDR3 coding sequence is TGTGCCACCAGCAGAGATGGCGGGGTCAATCAGCCCCAGCATTTT.